These 5 T cell receptor beta chains were sequenced from one sample in a study of T cell responses to AZD1222 COVID-19 vaccine. The protocol was immunoSEQ multiplex PCR, while the TCRdb copy is restricted to in-frame clones and leaves out a portion. The sample lists under 200,000 clones, 80% to 95% occurring once. The sequences come from peripheral blood, collected on day 0 of AZD1222 vaccination. The receptors derive from an adult in good health.

The chain carries TRBV11-1 and TRBJ2-1; D tentatively fits TRBD1 or TRBD2 (5 bases each). V dropped 2 bases and J dropped 7 bases, with 15 bases sitting between them. CDR1 and CDR2 (germline): SGHAT, FQDESV (reference sequence). The CDR3 sequence is 15 residues long. In nucleotides, the CDR3 is TGTGCCAGCAGCTTAAGGGACCGACCTACGAATGAGCAGTTCTTC. This sequence encodes CASSLRDRPTNEQFF.

As for this clone: The identical CDR3 is also encoded by other nucleotide sequences in the sample. V gene TRBV4-2 combines with J gene TRBJ1-5; TRBD1 matches 7 bases. Germline assignment: CDR1 LGHNA and CDR2 YNFKEQ. V gave up 1 base and J gave up 2 bases; unmatched junction bases: 5. The CDR3 spans 16 residues. The CDR3 nucleotides are TGTGCCAGCAGCCAAGGAGGAGACAGGGGCAATCAGCCCCAGCATTTT. Encoded protein: CASSQGGDRGNQPQHF.

The genes are TRBV6-2 or TRBV6-3 and TRBJ1-2; 10 bases align to TRBD1. The V and J ends lost 5 bases and 8 bases, in that order; junction bases with no gene match: 5. There are 13 residues in the CDR3. From germline, CDR1 is MNHEY and CDR2 SVGEGT. DNA for the CDR3: TGTGCCAGCAGTGGCGACAGGGGGCACGGCTACACCTTC. Encoded protein: CASSGDRGHGYTF.

This clone has a single count. The chain is built from TRBV6-5 and TRBJ1-3; tentative D call: TRBD1 (6 bases). This CDR3 has 14 residues. V shed 7 bases and J shed 4 bases, with 14 bases lying between them. Germline V gene sequence: CDR1 MNHEY, CDR2 SVGAGI. CDR3 region: CASKTGRLGNTIYF. CDR3 nucleotide sequence: TGTGCCAGCAAGACAGGCAGGTTGGGAAACACCATATATTTT.

The V call is TRBV21-1, the J call TRBJ2-3; the D call TRBD1 from the table was never checked on the DNA. TRBV21-1 is noted as a pseudogene. The CDR3 loop spans 15 amino acids. The CDR3, as DNA: TGTGCCAGCAGCAAAGTTAAACAGGGTTCAGATACGCAGTATTTT. Protein sequence: CASSKVKQGSDTQYF.